Reported below is one T cell receptor (beta chain). Antigen: not known. This sample is drawn from a study of cytotoxic CD8 clonotypes in ibrutinib-treated CLL. About the study: There were roughly twelve relapsed/refractory patients and approximately 16 treatment-naive patients, and around 17 were IGHV unmutated. Mean yields were about 260,000 productive templates and 94,082 productive rearrangements per sample. The study's findings and limits: Public clonotypes were rare and shrank or held steady on treatment.

Here immunoSEQ multiplex PCR was the method, and the copy in TCRdb shows in-frame clones only, minus some. The sample shows 110,000 to 150,000 clones, around three quarters of them seen only once. V lost 6 bases, J lost 5 bases, and 4 bases stayed unmatched. Germline V gene data show CDR1 as SEHNR and CDR2 as FQNEAQ (reference sequence). The CDR3 totals 13 residues. This sequence originates from a human donor with chronic lymphocytic leukemia. V and J are TRBV7-9 and TRBJ1-5, with 7 bases fitting TRBD1. The starting material was PBMCs, obtained after 12 months of ibrutinib treatment. This chain's CDR3 is CASRKQGDQPQHF. The CDR3 bases are TGTGCCAGCAGGAAGCAGGGGGATCAGCCCCAGCATTTT.